Listed here is a single TCR beta chain. Its antigen remains unidentified. The data derive from a study of T-cell reconstitution after alpha-beta-depleted transplantation in children. The study, taken as a whole, reports: Counts and diversity of T cells one year after transplant came mostly from newly produced T cells.

Unique molecular identifiers were used to barcode this TCRbeta library. TCRdb reanalysed the PCR reads using MiXCR and keeps one entry per CDR3 protein. Of about 440,000 distinct CDR3 sequences detected, 43% appear once; the ten largest clones hold 27%. The CDR3 is 12 amino acids. V dropped 3 bases and J dropped 6 bases, with 12 bases sitting between them. Per the germline V gene, CDR1 is DFQATT and CDR2 is SNEGSKA (reference sequence). Source: PBMCs, taken before TCRalphabeta/CD19-depleted stem cell transplant. This chain joins TRBV20-1 and TRBJ2-7, with D maybe TRBD2 (7 bases). The TCR originated in a girl aged 2 to 9 with aplastic anemia, due to receive a stem cell transplant. Here the CDR3 reads CSARGGAREQYF. The CDR3 DNA is TGCAGTGCTAGGGGGGGGGCGCGCGAGCAGTACTTC.